These 22 T cell receptor beta chains originate from one sample sequenced in a study of control samples from healthy donors and cancer patients. Sequencing was performed with immunoSEQ multiplex PCR; in TCRdb, only in-frame clones are kept and a portion is missing. The sample consists of roughly 150,000 clones, around nine tenths of them appearing once. The specimen was blood. These receptors came from a young man in good health.

This chain uses TRBV11-1 with TRBJ2-7; no clear D gene. Germline values: CDR1 SGHAT, CDR2 FQDESV (reference sequence). This CDR3 is built from 16 residues. Trimming took off 0 bases at V and 1 base at J, with 13 bases between the two ends. The CDR3 spells CASSLALGTASYEQYF. Here the CDR3 DNA reads TGTGCCAGCAGCTTAGCGCTAGGTACGGCTTCCTACGAGCAGTACTTC. The variable domain in full, with the rest retrieved from reference TRBV11-1 and TRBJ2-7, is EAEVAQSPRYKITEKSQAVAFWCDPISGHATLYWYRQILGQGPELLVQFQDESVVDDSQLPKDRFSAERLKGVDSTLKIQPAELGDSAMYLCASSLALGTASYEQYFGPGTRLTVT.

The chain couples TRBV6-6 to TRBJ1-3; D may be TRBD1 (5 bases). Trimming took 6 bases from V and 1 from J, leaving 16 bases between them. Germline V lookup: CDR1 MNHNY, CDR2 SVGAGI (reference sequence). This CDR3 is built from 16 residues. The CDR3 region is CASSDTGQGSGNTIYF. CDR3 in DNA: TGTGCCAGCAGCGACACAGGCCAAGGGTCTGGAAACACCATATATTTT.

The chain employs TRBV28 and TRBJ2-3, with TRBD1 as a possible D gene (6 bases). In germline, CDR1 is MDHEN, CDR2 SYDVKM. The ends were cut back, 6 bases at V and 2 bases at J, with 9 bases in the middle. The CDR3 consists of 13 residues. CDR3 sequence (DNA): TGTGCCAGCAGGAGGACAGCCACAGATACGCAGTATTTT. Translating it yields CASRRTATDTQYF.

The chain combines TRBV7-9 with TRBJ1-1, with D perhaps TRBD1 (5 bases). Per germline, CDR1 SEHNR and CDR2 FQNEAQ (reference sequence). The CDR3 runs to 16 residues. Trimming cost V 1 base and J 1 base, with 13 bases left between them. The CDR3 DNA is TGTGCCAGCAGCTTAGACGCAGGGCGCCCGAACACTGAAGCTTTCTTT. Translated: CASSLDAGRPNTEAFF.

The V call is TRBV7-2, the J call TRBJ2-7; perhaps TRBD1 as D (5 bases). The CDR3 is made up of 12 amino acids. The germline gives CDR1 SGHTA, CDR2 FQGNSA. Trimming cost V 5 bases and J 4 bases, with 9 bases left between them. CDR3 nucleotide sequence: TGTGCCAGCAGCCCAGGGCATTACGAGCAGTACTTC. Protein: CASSPGHYEQYF.

In DNA, the CDR3 is TGTGCCAGCAAAGGCATAGATACGCAGTATTTT. Its translation is CASKGIDTQYF. The V call is TRBV6-5, the J call TRBJ2-3; D remains unclear. The CDR3 has 11 amino acids. The germline V gene encodes CDR1 MNHEY and CDR2 SVGAGI. Trimming stripped 7 bases from V and 5 bases from J, with 7 bases between.

The V call is TRBV5-3, the J call TRBJ2-1; 7 bases are a match to TRBD1. TRBV5-3 has ORF status, its function being uncertain. With V trimmed by 6 bases and J by 3 bases, 15 bases remained unmatched. The CDR3 covers 17 residues. The CDR3, as DNA: TGTGCCAGAAACCTCGGACAGGCCGAGGTCCTCTACAATGAGCAGTTCTTC. It codes for CARNLGQAEVLYNEQFF.

The chain employs TRBV3-1 (or the pseudogene TRBV3-2) and TRBJ1-2; TRBD1 is a possible D gene (5 bases). The CDR3 consists of 17 residues. With 1 base removed from V and 7 bases from J, the gap between germline ends came to 22 bases. In germline, CDR1 is LGHDT, CDR2 YNNKEL (reference sequence). CDR3 region: CASSQAQGRFLESGYTF. CDR3 sequence (DNA): TGTGCCAGCAGCCAAGCGCAGGGTCGCTTCCTGGAATCTGGCTACACCTTC.

The chain uses TRBV6-2 or TRBV6-3 and TRBJ2-5; D is unresolved. Germline CDR1 is MNHEY and CDR2 is SVGEGT. V was cut by 5 bases and J by 4 bases, with 11 bases left in between. The CDR3 covers 13 residues. The CDR3 reads CASSKGELETQYF. DNA of the CDR3: TGTGCCAGCAGTAAGGGCGAATTAGAGACCCAGTACTTC.

This clone has a handful of counts. This chain uses TRBV9 with TRBJ2-1; no reliable D call. Trimming pared 3 bases from V and 1 base from J, leaving 11 bases between. The CDR3 has 15 residues. Germline V CDR1 and CDR2: SGDLS, YYNGEE. The chain's CDR3 is CASSGRVGSYNEQFF. CDR3 DNA sequence: TGTGCCAGCAGCGGACGCGTGGGATCCTACAATGAGCAGTTCTTC.

This chain links TRBV19 with TRBJ1-1; 8 bases line up with TRBD1. The J segment lost 1 base and the V segment lost 3 bases, leaving 4 bases of the junction unmatched. CDR3 length: 15 amino acids. CDR1 is LNHDA, CDR2 SQIVND, per germline (reference sequence). CDR3 nucleotide sequence: TGTGCCAGTAGTATCAACAGGGGGACGAACACTGAAGCTTTCTTT. Translating gives CASSINRGTNTEAFF.

This clone was seen only once. The V and J genes are TRBV7-6 and TRBJ2-2; D remains ambiguous. The germline V gene has CDR1 SGHVS and CDR2 FNYEAQ. The CDR3 runs to 15 residues. Trimming shortened V by 1 base and J by 5 bases, and 11 bases separated the two germline ends. The CDR3 spells CASSLGTVRTGELFF. The CDR3 nucleotides are TGTGCCAGCAGCTTAGGCACAGTTCGGACCGGGGAGCTGTTTTTT.

The chain links TRBV4-2 to TRBJ2-5; tentative D call: TRBD2 (6 bases). The CDR3 length is 16 residues. V gave up 1 base and J gave up 6 bases, with 18 bases separating them. CDR1 is LGHNA, CDR2 YNFKEQ, per germline. The CDR3: CASSQGPSVGEKTQYF. The CDR3 DNA is TGTGCCAGCAGCCAAGGGCCTAGCGTAGGGGAAAAGACCCAGTACTTC.

The J gene is TRBJ2-5, the V gene TRBV9; 10 bases fit TRBD1. CDR3 size: 15 residues. Germline values: CDR1 SGDLS, CDR2 YYNGEE. J gave up 8 bases and V 4 bases, and 11 bases lay outside the gene matches. This CDR3 reads CASSRWDRGAGTQYF. CDR3 nucleotides: TGTGCCAGCAGCCGTTGGGACAGGGGTGCAGGAACCCAGTACTTC.

The chain links TRBV7-2 to TRBJ2-3, with D tentatively TRBD2 (5 bases). Germline loops: CDR1 SGHTA, CDR2 FQGNSA. CDR3 size: 13 residues. Trimming left V 4 bases short and J 6 bases short, with 11 bases between. The CDR3 is CASSSSGVDTQYF. The CDR3 DNA reads as TGTGCCAGCAGCTCCAGCGGCGTGGATACGCAGTATTTT.

This chain uses TRBV7-9 with TRBJ2-5; 7 bases align to TRBD2. Unmatched junction bases numbered 5, after V lost 5 bases and J lost 5 bases. Looked up from germline, CDR1 is SEHNR and CDR2 is FQNEAQ (reference sequence). The CDR3 totals 13 residues. The CDR3 nucleotides read TGTGCCAGCAGCCCCATGGGGGGGGAGACCCAGTACTTC. Translated, it gives CASSPMGGETQYF. The full variable domain, completed using reference TRBV7-9 and TRBJ2-5, is DTGVSQNPRHKITKRGQNVTFRCDPISEHNRLYWYRQTLGQGPEFLTYFQNEAQLEKSRLLSDRFSAERPKGSFSTLEIQRTEQGDSAMYLCASSPMGGETQYFGPGTRLLVL.

V is TRBV19 and J is TRBJ2-5; D not certain. This CDR3 comprises 11 residues. The germline V gene has CDR1 LNHDA and CDR2 SQIVND (reference sequence). V was clipped by 6 bases and J by 2 bases, with 4 bases between them. The CDR3 spells CASRGQETQYF. The CDR3 DNA reads TGTGCCAGTAGGGGGCAAGAGACCCAGTACTTC.

The chain is built from TRBV29-1 and TRBJ2-3; no reliable D call. This CDR3 region has 14 residues. The ends were cut back, 6 bases at V and 1 base at J, with 14 bases in the middle. CDR1 and CDR2 from the germline V gene are SQVTM and ANQGSEA. In DNA form, the CDR3 reads TGCAGCGTCCTTCGGTCTCTCGGCACAGATACGCAGTATTTT. Encoded protein: CSVLRSLGTDTQYF.

This chain joins TRBV5-1 and TRBJ1-5, with D hard to call. The germline V gene encodes CDR1 SGHRS and CDR2 YFSETQ. The CDR3 spans 13 residues. Trimming took 3 bases from V and 9 from J, leaving 13 bases between them. The DNA of the CDR3 is TGCGCCAGCAGCTCCTGGGAGAGCGGGCCCCAGCATTTT. Its translation: CASSSWESGPQHF.

The genes are TRBV4-3 and TRBJ1-6, with D possibly matching TRBD1 (5 bases). The CDR3 has 13 residues. Per the germline V gene, CDR1 is LGHNA and CDR2 is YSLEER. Trimming cost V 6 bases and J 10 bases, with 13 bases left between them. The CDR3 loop reads CASSGRGRSPLHF. DNA of the CDR3: TGCGCCAGCAGTGGAAGGGGAAGATCACCCCTCCACTTT.

The chain combines TRBV3-1 (or the pseudogene TRBV3-2) with TRBJ1-6; D is possibly TRBD1 (6 bases). In germline, CDR1 is LGHDT, CDR2 YNNKEL (reference sequence). This CDR3 is 16 amino acids long. The V end was cut by 1 base, the J end by 5 bases, with 12 bases between. CDR3 DNA: TGTGCCAGCAGCCAAGGGTGGGGGCGGGATAATTCACCCCTCCACTTT. Its translation is CASSQGWGRDNSPLHF.

The CDR3 loop is CASSQDFSRQPQHF. In DNA, the CDR3 is TGTGCCAGCAGCCAAGATTTCAGTCGTCAGCCCCAGCATTTT. The rearrangement joins TRBV3-1 (or the pseudogene TRBV3-2) to TRBJ1-5; D is ambiguous. The germline V gene has CDR1 LGHDT and CDR2 YNNKEL (reference sequence). V was trimmed by 0 bases and J by 6 bases, leaving 9 bases between them. The CDR3 consists of 14 residues.